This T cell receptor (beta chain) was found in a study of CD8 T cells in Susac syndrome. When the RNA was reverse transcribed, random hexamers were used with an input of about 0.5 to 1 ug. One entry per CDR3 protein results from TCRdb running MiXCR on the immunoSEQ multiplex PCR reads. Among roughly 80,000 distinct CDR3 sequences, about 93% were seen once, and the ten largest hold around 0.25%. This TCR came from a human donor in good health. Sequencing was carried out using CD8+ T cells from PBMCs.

The CDR3 region is CASSEALRGGAIYGYTF. The CDR3 bases are TGTGCCAGCAGTGAAGCGCTTAGAGGGGGCGCCATCTATGGCTACACCTTC. V usage is TRBV2 and J usage is TRBJ1-2; 7 bases are a match to TRBD1. CDR1 is SNHLY, CDR2 FYNNEI, per germline. V trimming: 0 bases; J trimming: 4 bases; junction bases outside the gene matches: 11. The CDR3 has 17 amino acids.